This entry lists 7 T cell receptor beta chains sequenced from one sample in a study of cytomegalovirus exposure and HLA in healthy donors (dated by TCRdb to the late 2010s). Libraries were made using the immunoSEQ multiplex PCR assay. The multiplex PCR relied on a mix of 60 forward primers for TCR Vbeta segments and 13 reverse primers for TCR Jbeta segments. TCRdb mirrors the immuneACCESS table, restricted to in-frame sequences. Some clones are absent from its copies; in checked studies, under half trace to an unresolved V gene, and the reason for the others is unknown. For this sample the table gives around 200,000 clones, of which roughly 89% were detected only once. The ten largest clonotypes hold about 1% of the sample. Material for sequencing was PBMCs. All receptors come from a woman younger than 35 in good health and CMV-seronegative.

The V gene is TRBV29-1, the J gene TRBJ2-2, with 8 bases identical to TRBD1. The V gene end was trimmed by 7 bases and the J gene end by 4 bases; junction bases not matched to a gene: 8. Germline CDR1 SQVTM, CDR2 ANQGSEA. The CDR3 totals 14 residues. The CDR3 sequence: CSAGGIGRTGELFF. The CDR3 coding sequence is TGCAGCGCAGGGGGCATAGGTCGCACCGGGGAGCTGTTTTTT.

The rearrangement uses TRBV9 and TRBJ1-2, with unresolved D. Germline lookup yields CDR1 SGDLS and CDR2 YYNGEE. Trimming left V 4 bases short and J 2 bases short, with 9 bases between. The CDR3 has 13 residues. The CDR3 reads CASSPNSNYGYTF. Written as DNA, the CDR3 is TGTGCCAGCAGCCCAAACTCGAACTATGGCTACACCTTC.

This clone was detected only a few times. The chain is built from TRBV11-2 and TRBJ1-2; weak D call: TRBD1 (6 bases). The CDR3 is 14 residues long. V was pared by 4 bases and J by 7 bases, with 16 bases between. Germline loops: CDR1 SGHAT, CDR2 FQNNGV. The CDR3 nucleotides are TGTGCCAGCAGCTCAGAGACAGGCCTTAGTGGCTACACCTTC. Amino acids: CASSSETGLSGYTF.

The chain uses TRBV30 and TRBJ2-2; D unresolved. Trimming took 2 bases from V and 1 from J, leaving 5 bases between them. Per the germline V gene, CDR1 is GTSNPN and CDR2 is SVGIG (reference sequence). The CDR3 runs to 13 residues. Here the CDR3 reads CAWSPKNTGELFF. The CDR3 DNA reads TGTGCCTGGAGTCCAAAGAACACCGGGGAGCTGTTTTTT.

The chain employs TRBV6-5 and TRBJ2-1; weak D call: TRBD2 (6 bases). The V gene lost 5 bases and the J gene lost 2 bases, with 13 bases spanning the gap. Germline V lookup: CDR1 MNHEY, CDR2 SVGAGI. This CDR3 is built from 15 residues. CDR3 sequence: CASSPTGSPYNEQFF. CDR3 bases: TGTGCCAGCAGTCCAACCGGGAGCCCCTACAATGAGCAGTTCTTC.

The CDR3 region has the DNA TGTGCCAGCAGACAAGGGACAGGGGGCTCCATGAACACTGAAGCTTTCTTT. Translating gives CASRQGTGGSMNTEAFF. The V and J genes are TRBV2 and TRBJ1-1; 12 positions agree with TRBD1. Germline CDR1 is SNHLY and CDR2 is FYNNEI. V shed 6 bases and J 0 bases; nucleotides not matched to a gene: 8. This CDR3 region has 17 residues.

This chain joins TRBV6-1 and TRBJ2-7, with 7 bases that match TRBD1. The CDR3 loop spans 14 amino acids. The V gene end was trimmed by 6 bases and the J gene end by 0 bases; junction bases not matched to a gene: 5. The germline V gene encodes CDR1 MNHNS and CDR2 SASEGT. The CDR3 DNA follows: TGTGCCAGCAGCAGACAGGGCCTCTCCTACGAGCAGTACTTC. Encoded protein: CASSRQGLSYEQYF.